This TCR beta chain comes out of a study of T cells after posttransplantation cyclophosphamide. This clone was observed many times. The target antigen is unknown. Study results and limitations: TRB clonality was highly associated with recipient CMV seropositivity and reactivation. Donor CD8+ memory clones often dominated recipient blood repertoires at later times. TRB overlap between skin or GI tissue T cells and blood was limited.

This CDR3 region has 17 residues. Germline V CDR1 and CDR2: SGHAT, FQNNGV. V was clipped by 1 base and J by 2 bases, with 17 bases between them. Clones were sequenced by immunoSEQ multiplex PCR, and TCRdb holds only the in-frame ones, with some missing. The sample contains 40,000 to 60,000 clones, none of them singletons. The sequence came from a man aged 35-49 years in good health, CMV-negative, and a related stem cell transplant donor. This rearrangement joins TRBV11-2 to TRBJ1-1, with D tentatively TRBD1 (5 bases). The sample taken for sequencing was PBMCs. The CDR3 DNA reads TGTGCCAGCAGCTTAGTAGCAGGGTCTACTACAAACACTGAAGCTTTCTTT. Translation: CASSLVAGSTTNTEAFF.